This entry is about one T cell receptor beta chain. The antigen is not known. Losses at the gene ends were 4 bases for V and 4 bases for J; bases not matched to a gene: 6. CDR1 is SGHRS and CDR2 is YFSETQ in the germline V gene. This CDR3 contains 16 residues. This sample was taken from a study of shared clonotypes between healthy human individuals. At the level of the study: The plates for each donor numbered three CD4 naive, three CD4 memory, two CD8 naive and one CD8 memory. General study points: Memory subsets generally showed lower estimated richness than naive subsets.

Original handling: ImmunoSEQ junction-only sequences lacked quality scores, so their filtering differed. Produced via immunoSEQ multiplex PCR; TCRdb's table is partial and in-frame only. The V and J calls and clone size come from that table; D and trimming were worked out from the DNA. The data show approximately 1.4 million clones, 95% to 99% seen once. This sequence was found in a man aged 25-40 years in good health. This sequence joins TRBV5-1 and TRBJ2-3; TRBD2 matches at 13 bases. Sequencing was done on a sample of naive CD4+ T cells sorted from blood. Regarding subset: CD45RA+ positively selected. CDR3 sequence (DNA): TGCGCCAGCAGCGCTAGGACTAGCGGGAGATCAGATACGCAGTATTTT. Amino acid sequence: CASSARTSGRSDTQYF.